Following are 3 T cell receptor beta chains from one sample sequenced in a study of blood T cell repertoires in COVID-19. Clones were sequenced by immunoSEQ multiplex PCR, and TCRdb holds only the in-frame ones, with some missing. The sample holds some 180,000 clones; roughly 76% are singletons and the top ten take roughly 9.4%. Material for sequencing was peripheral blood. These receptors came from a woman in her fifties or sixties with active or convalescent COVID-19.

This chain uses TRBV19 with TRBJ2-1; D possibly corresponds to TRBD1 (5 bases). V shed 6 bases and J shed 3 bases, with 15 bases lying between them. Germline V lookup: CDR1 LNHDA, CDR2 SQIVND (reference sequence). The CDR3 is 15 amino acids. The CDR3 spells CASRGAAGLYNEQFF. The CDR3 DNA follows: TGTGCCAGTAGAGGGGCGGCAGGGCTCTACAATGAGCAGTTCTTC.

The chain joins TRBV28 to TRBJ2-5; tentatively, D is TRBD1 (5 bases). There are 17 residues in the CDR3. The V end was cut by 1 base, the J end by 4 bases, with 19 bases between. From germline, CDR1 is MDHEN and CDR2 SYDVKM. The CDR3 DNA reads as TGTGCCAGCAGTTTATCGGATTTCAGGGTTTCCAGAGAGACCCAGTACTTC. Encoded protein: CASSLSDFRVSRETQYF.

This sequence joins TRBV6-1 and TRBJ1-5; 8 bases line up with TRBD1. Per germline, CDR1 MNHNS and CDR2 SASEGT. The V segment lost 2 bases and the J segment 1 base; nucleotides outside the gene matches: 10. The CDR3 totals 18 residues. This CDR3 is CASSERAGGRKSNQPQHF. As DNA, the CDR3 is TGTGCCAGCAGTGAAAGGGCAGGGGGCAGGAAGAGCAATCAGCCCCAGCATTTT.